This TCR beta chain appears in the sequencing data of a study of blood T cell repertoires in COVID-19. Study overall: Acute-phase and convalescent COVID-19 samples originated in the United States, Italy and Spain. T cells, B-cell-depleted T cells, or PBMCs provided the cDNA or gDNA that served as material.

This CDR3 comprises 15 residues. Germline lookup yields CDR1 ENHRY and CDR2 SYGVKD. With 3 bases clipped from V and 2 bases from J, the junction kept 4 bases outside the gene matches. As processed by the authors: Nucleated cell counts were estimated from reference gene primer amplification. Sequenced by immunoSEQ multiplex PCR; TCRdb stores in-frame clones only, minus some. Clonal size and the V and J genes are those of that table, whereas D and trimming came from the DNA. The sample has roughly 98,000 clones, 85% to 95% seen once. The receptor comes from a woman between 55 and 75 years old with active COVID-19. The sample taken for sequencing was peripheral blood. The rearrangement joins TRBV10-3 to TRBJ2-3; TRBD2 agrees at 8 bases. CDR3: CAISESLAATDTQYF. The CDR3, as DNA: TGTGCCATCAGTGAATCACTAGCGGCCACAGATACGCAGTATTTT.